These 2 T cell receptor beta chains came from one sample sequenced in a study of T cells in Graves' hyperthyroidism and ophthalmopathy. Amplified TCR beta CDR3 regions came from RNA transcripts. The TCR CDR3 was amplified in a first-round RT-PCR using the HTBI primer set. TCRdb reprocessed the multiplex PCR reads with MiXCR, giving one entry per CDR3 protein. The table shows fewer than 900,000 distinct CDR3 sequences, with 15% to 20% occurring only once. Sequenced material: blood. The receptors derive from a man aged 18 to 35 with Graves' hyperthyroidism.

This chain connects TRBV12-3 or TRBV12-4 to TRBJ2-3; D gene ambiguous. The germline V and J ends were trimmed by 1 base and 0 bases, with 5 bases remaining between them. This CDR3 has 14 amino acids. CDR3: CASSLVLSTDTQYF. CDR3 sequence (DNA): TGTGCCAGCAGTTTAGTATTGAGCACAGATACGCAGTATTTT.

This clonotype was seen more than once but under ten times. The chain employs TRBV7-9 and TRBJ2-7, with TRBD1 matching 8 bases. The CDR3 covers 14 residues. Per germline, CDR1 SEHNR and CDR2 FQNEAQ (reference sequence). J was trimmed by 6 bases and V by 3 bases; bases with no gene match: 7. The DNA of the CDR3 is TGTGCCAGCAGCTTGGGGACAGGTTTCGCCGAGCAGTACTTC. The encoded protein is CASSLGTGFAEQYF. The full variable domain, in which reference TRBV7-9 and TRBJ2-7 provide the parts outside the CDR3, is DTGVSQNPRHKITKRGQNVTFRCDPISEHNRLYWYRQTLGQGPEFLTYFQNEAQLEKSRLLSDRFSAERPKGSFSTLEIQRTEQGDSAMYLCASSLGTGFAEQYFGPGTRLTVT.